Each of the 24 T cell receptor beta chains below was sequenced from the same sample in a study of T-cell reconstitution after alpha-beta-depleted transplantation in children. TCRbeta library preparation incorporated unique molecular identifiers. A single record per CDR3 protein comes from TCRdb applying MiXCR to the PCR reads. The table has hundreds of thousands of distinct CDR3 sequences, over 10% seen once; the top ten hold about 2%. Sequencing used PBMCs, mostly from graft donor cells, obtained 360 days after TCRalphabeta/CD19-depleted stem cell transplant. These receptor sequences come from a male patient younger than 18 who had a stem cell transplant for acute myeloid leukemia, so the T cells may come from the graft donor.

This clonotype has a handful of counts. V gene TRBV20-1 combines with J gene TRBJ2-1; 12 bases map to TRBD2. Losses at the gene ends were 4 bases for V and 6 bases for J; bases not matched to a gene: 1. The CDR3 is 13 amino acids. Per germline, CDR1 DFQATT and CDR2 SNEGSKA (reference sequence). CDR3 sequence (DNA): TGCAGTGCTACTAGCGGGAGGGCCAATGAGCAGTTCTTC. Translating gives CSATSGRANEQFF.

V gene TRBV15 combines with J gene TRBJ1-2; D uncertain. CDR3 length equals 13 residues. Germline CDR1 and CDR2: LNHNV and YYDKDF (reference sequence). V was trimmed by 0 bases and J by 8 bases, leaving 10 bases between them. This CDR3 reads CATSRDQQAGYTF. As DNA, the CDR3 is TGTGCCACCAGCAGAGATCAGCAGGCCGGCTACACCTTC.

In this sample, this clonotype turned up a few times. Here the CDR3 DNA reads TGTGCCAGCAGCCTCGGCCGGGGACGGAACTATGGCTACACCTTC. It encodes CASSLGRGRNYGYTF. The chain carries TRBV7-8 and TRBJ1-2, with D possibly matching TRBD1 (5 bases). V was clipped by 5 bases and J by 2 bases, with 15 bases between them. The CDR3 is 15 residues long. Germline V lookup: CDR1 SGHVS, CDR2 FQNEAQ.

The CDR3 bases are TGCAGCGTTTGTAACGAGCAGTACTTC. It translates to CSVCNEQYF. This chain joins TRBV29-1 and TRBJ2-7; D not certain. This CDR3 spans 9 amino acids. The V end was cut by 5 bases, the J end by 5 bases, with 4 bases between. CDR1 and CDR2 from the germline V gene are SQVTM and ANQGSEA.

This clonotype was seen at least ten times. The V gene is TRBV3-1, the J gene TRBJ2-7, with D tentatively TRBD1 or TRBD2 (6 bases each). Germline-derived CDR1 and CDR2 are LGHDT and YNNKEL (reference sequence). The CDR3 is made up of 13 amino acids. Trimming stripped 3 bases from V and 3 bases from J, with 9 bases between. The CDR3: CASSHGGSYEQYF. In DNA, the CDR3 is TGTGCCAGCAGCCACGGGGGCAGCTACGAGCAGTACTTC.

This clonotype was seen a handful of times. As DNA, the CDR3 is TGCAGTGCCTTGCCCGGACTAGCGGGAGGAGAAGAGCAGTTCTTC. Translation: CSALPGLAGGEEQFF. The chain is built from TRBV20-1 and TRBJ2-1, with TRBD2 matching 14 bases. Trimming at V came to 6 bases and at J to 10 bases, leaving 11 bases not matched to a gene. This CDR3 contains 15 residues. From germline, CDR1 is DFQATT and CDR2 SNEGSKA (reference sequence).

Worth noting for this clonotype: Germline and junction disagree at one end, which may indicate a read error. The chain carries TRBV7-8 and TRBJ2-7; 7 bases align to TRBD1. The CDR3 loop spans 14 amino acids. Germline CDR1 and CDR2: SGHVS and FQNEAQ. CDR3 sequence (DNA): TGTGCCAGCAGCTTGGACAGGCGGTCCTACGTGCAGTACTTC. Its translation is CASSLDRRSYVQYF.

This clonotype was seen more than once but under ten times. CDR3 protein: CASSFGLAGGRRETQYF. The CDR3 nucleotides are TGTGCCAGCAGCTTCGGACTAGCGGGAGGGAGGAGGGAGACCCAGTACTTC. The chain joins TRBV7-2 to TRBJ2-5, with 15 bases lining up with TRBD2. CDR1 and CDR2 from the germline V gene are SGHTA and FQGNSA. J gave up 5 bases and V 3 bases, and 7 bases lay outside the gene matches. The CDR3 loop spans 17 amino acids.

In its sample, this clonotype was seen a few times. V gene TRBV7-8 combines with J gene TRBJ2-3, with D possibly being TRBD1 (6 bases). This CDR3 has 14 amino acids. The germline V gene encodes CDR1 SGHVS and CDR2 FQNEAQ. Trimming pared 8 bases from V and 3 bases from J, leaving 15 bases between. The CDR3, as DNA: TGTGCCAGCTTACGGCGAGGGGGAACAGATACGCAGTATTTT. As protein: CASLRRGGTDTQYF.

V and J are TRBV7-6 and TRBJ2-3; 8 bases are shared with TRBD2. The CDR3 length is 16 residues. Germline CDR1 SGHVS, CDR2 FNYEAQ. V was pared by 1 base and J by 0 bases, with 3 bases of the junction left unmatched. CDR3 region: CASSLGGGGSTDTQYF. The DNA of the CDR3 is TGTGCCAGCAGCTTAGGAGGCGGGGGGAGCACAGATACGCAGTATTTT.

The table lists this clonotype with many counts. The chain joins TRBV27 to TRBJ2-7; 7 nucleotides match TRBD1. The germline CDR1 and CDR2 sequences are MNHEY and SMNVEV (reference sequence). J gave up 3 bases and V 3 bases, and 8 bases lay outside the gene matches. The CDR3 is 15 residues long. CDR3 nucleotides: TGTGCCAGCAGTTTGTCGTCAGGGGGATACTACGAGCAGTACTTC. As protein: CASSLSSGGYYEQYF.

The sample holds one count of this clonotype. This sequence joins TRBV29-1 and TRBJ2-1; 11 bases map to TRBD2. V lost 5 bases to trimming and J lost 3 bases; unmatched junction nucleotides: 6. Germline V gene lookup returns CDR1 SQVTM and CDR2 ANQGSEA. The CDR3 loop spans 15 amino acids. CDR3 DNA: TGCAGCGTTAGGATGGGGACTAGCGGCTACAATGAGCAGTTCTTC. Its translation is CSVRMGTSGYNEQFF.

The gene calls are TRBV11-1 and TRBJ2-3; 9 positions match TRBD2. This CDR3 contains 18 residues. V shed 2 bases, J shed 4 bases, and the junction held 13 bases outside the gene matches. Germline V gives CDR1 SGHAT, CDR2 FQDESV (reference sequence). CDR3 protein: CASSLYRLLAGPADTQYF. CDR3 DNA: TGTGCCAGCAGCTTATATAGGTTGCTAGCGGGACCCGCAGATACGCAGTATTTT.

This clonotype has only a few counts. The gene calls are TRBV7-8 and TRBJ2-3; D is possibly TRBD1 (6 bases). The germline V and J ends were trimmed by 5 bases and 6 bases, with 15 bases remaining between them. There are 14 residues in the CDR3. The germline gives CDR1 SGHVS, CDR2 FQNEAQ. The CDR3 loop is CASSDSPRGDTQYF. CDR3 DNA: TGTGCCAGCAGCGACAGTCCAAGGGGGGATACGCAGTATTTT.

The V and J genes are TRBV6-1 and TRBJ1-5; tentatively, D is TRBD1 (6 bases). The ends were cut back, 6 bases at V and 3 bases at J, with 12 bases in the middle. Germline V gene lookup returns CDR1 MNHNS and CDR2 SASEGT. The length of the CDR3 is 14 residues. The CDR3 DNA reads TGTGCCAGCAGAACAGGGACCGCCAATCAGCCCCAGCATTTT. Translation: CASRTGTANQPQHF.

With respect to this clonotype: A junction boundary mismatches the germline segment, possibly from a read error. DNA of the CDR3: TGTTCCAGCAGCTTACTTGGCGGAGGGGGTAATGAGCAGTTCTTC. Translation: CSSSLLGGGGNEQFF. The rearrangement links TRBV7-8 to TRBJ2-1, with D perhaps TRBD1 or TRBD2 (6 bases each). Germline loops: CDR1 SGHVS, CDR2 FQNEAQ. The CDR3 runs to 15 residues.

The V and J genes are TRBV7-9 and TRBJ2-1; weak D call: TRBD1 (5 bases). Per germline, CDR1 SEHNR and CDR2 FQNEAQ (reference sequence). V was trimmed by 5 bases and J by 0 bases, leaving 11 bases between them. CDR3 size: 15 residues. CDR3 DNA sequence: TGTGCCAGCAGCGCAGGGCCGAGCTCCTACAATGAGCAGTTCTTC. Its translation is CASSAGPSSYNEQFF.

The gene calls are TRBV20-1 and TRBJ2-7, with 7 bases matching TRBD1. J was trimmed by 3 bases and V by 5 bases; bases with no gene match: 10. This CDR3 is 14 amino acids long. CDR1 is DFQATT, CDR2 SNEGSKA, per germline (reference sequence). CDR3 coding DNA: TGCAGTGCTTTCGCTGACAGGGATAGCTACGAGCAGTACTTC. This sequence encodes CSAFADRDSYEQYF.

This chain uses TRBV4-3 with TRBJ2-3; 9 bases agree with TRBD2. The V gene end was trimmed by 5 bases and the J gene end by 3 bases; junction bases not matched to a gene: 3. This CDR3 has 14 amino acids. Germline assignment: CDR1 LGHNA and CDR2 YSLEER. The CDR3 region is CASSASGATDTQYF. Here the CDR3 DNA reads TGCGCCAGCAGCGCTAGCGGGGCAACAGATACGCAGTATTTT.

The table lists this clonotype with a few counts. The chain is built from TRBV28 and TRBJ2-7, with D possibly matching TRBD2 (7 bases). Germline V CDR1 and CDR2: MDHEN, SYDVKM. The CDR3 extends over 15 amino acids. The V and J ends lost 1 base and 9 bases respectively, with 19 bases between them. The CDR3 DNA reads TGTGCCAGCAGTTTATTCACATCCCAGGGGAGGGTGCAGTACTTC. Its translation: CASSLFTSQGRVQYF.

This sequence joins TRBV27 and TRBJ1-2; a weak D match, TRBD1 (5 bases). The V gene lost 5 bases and the J gene lost 0 bases, with 13 bases spanning the gap. Germline loops: CDR1 MNHEY, CDR2 SMNVEV (reference sequence). The CDR3 has 15 residues. The CDR3 spells CASSQGPLPNYGYTF. The CDR3 nucleotides are TGTGCCAGCAGTCAGGGACCCCTGCCTAACTATGGCTACACCTTC.

The chain is built from TRBV9 and TRBJ2-3; perhaps D is TRBD1 or TRBD2 (5 bases each). The CDR3 length is 17 residues. Germline V gene lookup returns CDR1 SGDLS and CDR2 YYNGEE. Trimming removed 2 bases at V and 2 bases at J, with 18 bases between. The CDR3 spells CASSVGAGTLSTDTQYF. The CDR3 DNA reads TGTGCCAGCAGCGTCGGAGCCGGGACCCTTTCCACAGATACGCAGTATTTT.

This chain uses TRBV4-3 with TRBJ1-3; maybe TRBD1 (6 bases). The CDR3 extends over 15 amino acids. Germline lookup yields CDR1 LGHNA and CDR2 YSLEER. The ends were cut back, 4 bases at V and 4 bases at J, with 14 bases in the middle. The CDR3: CASSPLGGLGNTIYF. The CDR3 DNA follows: TGCGCCAGCAGCCCCCTGGGGGGGCTAGGAAACACCATATATTTT.

This clonotype was counted only a few times. The V call is TRBV5-1, the J call TRBJ2-7, with TRBD2 matching over 11 bases. In germline, CDR1 is SGHRS, CDR2 YFSETQ. The CDR3 spans 16 residues. V gave up 4 bases and J gave up 0 bases; unmatched junction bases: 6. This CDR3 reads CASSPLAGGSSYEQYF. The CDR3 nucleotides are TGCGCCAGCAGCCCCTTAGCGGGAGGGAGCTCCTACGAGCAGTACTTC. Complete variable domain (other parts from reference TRBV5-1 and TRBJ2-7): KAGVTQTPRYLIKTRGQQVTLSCSPISGHRSVSWYQQTPGQGLQFLFEYFSETQRNKGNFPGRFSGRQFSNSRSEMNVSTLELGDSALYLCASSPLAGGSSYEQYFGPGTRLTVT.